These T cell receptor beta chains were read from a single sample in a study of blood T cell repertoires in COVID-19. Sequencing was performed with immunoSEQ multiplex PCR; in TCRdb, only in-frame clones are kept and a portion is missing. The data contain under 250,000 clones, 81% of them singletons. The sample taken for sequencing was PBMCs or T cells enriched from blood (not recorded which). The receptor set was obtained from a woman aged 45-59 years with acute COVID-19. CDR3s include the opening cysteine and the closing phenylalanine or tryptophan. A D gene is named only where the DNA matches it firmly. Rows may omit the clone size; those that give it use once, few, many or a size class.

V gene: TRBV19
J gene: TRBJ2-2
clone size: once
CDR3 length: 15
D gene: TRBD2
CDR3 protein: CASSIGGGNTGELFF
CDR3 DNA: TGTGCCAGTAGTATCGGCGGGGGGAACACCGGGGAGCTGTTTTTT

V gene: TRBV28
J gene: TRBJ2-7
clone size: NA
CDR3 length: 16
D gene: TRBD1
CDR3 protein: CASKITSGTGPYEQYF
CDR3 DNA: TGTGCCAGCAAGATTACGTCCGGGACAGGTCCCTACGAGCAGTACTTC

V gene: TRBV4-1
J gene: TRBJ2-2
clone size: NA
CDR3 length: 18
D gene: TRBD2
CDR3 protein: CASSQEVSGALNTGELFF
CDR3 DNA: TGCGCCAGCAGCCAAGAGGTTAGCGGGGCCCTGAACACCGGGGAGCTGTTTTTT

V gene: TRBV5-3
J gene: TRBJ2-7
clone size: NA
CDR3 length: 19
D gene: TRBD2
CDR3 protein: CARSWQGLGLAGHSYEQYF
CDR3 DNA: TGTGCCAGAAGCTGGCAGGGATTAGGGCTAGCGGGCCACTCCTACGAGCAGTACTTC

V gene: TRBV27
J gene: TRBJ1-2
clone size: NA
CDR3 length: 14
D gene: NA
CDR3 protein: CASSPRAGLGGYTF
CDR3 DNA: TGTGCCAGCAGTCCCCGGGCGGGGCTGGGAGGCTACACCTTC

V gene: TRBV29-1
J gene: TRBJ2-5
clone size: few
CDR3 length: 15
D gene: NA
CDR3 protein: CSVAQVGGPRETQYF
CDR3 DNA: TGCAGCGTCGCCCAAGTGGGGGGGCCGCGTGAGACCCAGTACTTC

V gene: TRBV11-3
J gene: TRBJ1-2
clone size: NA
CDR3 length: 19
D gene: TRBD1
CDR3 protein: CASSLDLFGQGEVDYGYTF
CDR3 DNA: TGTGCCAGCAGCTTAGATCTCTTCGGACAGGGGGAAGTTGACTATGGCTACACCTTC

V gene: TRBV5-6
J gene: TRBJ2-7
clone size: NA
CDR3 length: 15
D gene: NA
CDR3 protein: CASSLGPEIYYEQYF
CDR3 DNA: TGTGCCAGCAGCTTGGGGCCGGAGATTTATTACGAGCAGTACTTC

V gene: TRBV5-1
J gene: TRBJ2-3
clone size: NA
CDR3 length: 15
D gene: TRBD1
CDR3 protein: CASSLADRGTDTQYF
CDR3 DNA: TGCGCCAGCAGCTTGGCCGACAGGGGCACAGATACGCAGTATTTT

V gene: TRBV4-3
J gene: TRBJ2-7
clone size: NA
CDR3 length: 16
D gene: NA
CDR3 protein: CASSQDLWSVPYEQYF
CDR3 DNA: TGCGCCAGCAGCCAAGATCTGTGGTCAGTACCGTACGAGCAGTACTTC

V gene: TRBV5-1
J gene: TRBJ2-5
clone size: NA
CDR3 length: 19
D gene: TRBD2
CDR3 protein: CASSLAVGASGRRRETQYF
CDR3 DNA: TGCGCCAGCAGCTTGGCCGTCGGGGCTAGCGGGCGGAGGAGAGAGACCCAGTACTTC

V gene: TRBV7-2
J gene: TRBJ2-1
clone size: few
CDR3 length: 16
D gene: TRBD1
CDR3 protein: CASREAGTGGNNEQFF
CDR3 DNA: TGTGCCAGCAGGGAGGCCGGGACAGGGGGGAACAATGAGCAGTTCTTC

V gene: TRBV7-2
J gene: TRBJ2-2
clone size: NA
CDR3 length: 15
D gene: NA
CDR3 protein: CASSLQGLNTGELFF
CDR3 DNA: TGTGCCAGCAGCTTACAGGGGTTGAACACCGGGGAGCTGTTTTTT

V gene: TRBV18
J gene: TRBJ2-2
clone size: NA
CDR3 length: 14
D gene: NA
CDR3 protein: CASSPLLNSGELFF
CDR3 DNA: TGTGCCAGCTCACCGTTACTAAATTCCGGGGAGCTGTTTTTT

V gene: TRBV10-3
J gene: TRBJ2-7
clone size: NA
CDR3 length: 15
D gene: TRBD2
CDR3 protein: CAISQLAGGGYEQYF
CDR3 DNA: TGTGCCATCAGTCAACTAGCGGGAGGAGGCTACGAGCAGTACTTC

V gene: TRBV7-2
J gene: TRBJ2-7
clone size: NA
CDR3 length: 14
D gene: TRBD2
CDR3 protein: CASSLVAGGYEQYF
CDR3 DNA: TGTGCCAGCAGCTTAGTTGCGGGGGGCTACGAGCAGTACTTC

V gene: TRBV11-3
J gene: TRBJ2-1
clone size: NA
CDR3 length: 13
D gene: NA
CDR3 protein: CASSLDSQGEQFF
CDR3 DNA: TGTGCCAGCAGCTTAGATTCTCAGGGTGAGCAGTTCTTC

V gene: TRBV11-3
J gene: TRBJ1-6
clone size: few
CDR3 length: 15
D gene: NA
CDR3 protein: CASSRRTAEGSPLHF
CDR3 DNA: TGTGCCAGCAGCAGGAGGACAGCCGAAGGTTCACCCCTCCACTTT

V gene: TRBV7-8
J gene: TRBJ2-4
clone size: NA
CDR3 length: 13
D gene: TRBD2
CDR3 protein: CASSPGRENIQYF
CDR3 DNA: TGTGCCAGCAGCCCCGGGAGGGAAAACATTCAGTACTTC

V gene: TRBV6-4
J gene: TRBJ2-4
clone size: NA
CDR3 length: 17
D gene: NA
CDR3 protein: CASSTDKGQFVKNIQYF
CDR3 DNA: TGTGCCAGCAGTACAGACAAGGGACAATTTGTCAAAAACATTCAGTACTTC

V gene: TRBV28
J gene: TRBJ2-3
clone size: NA
CDR3 length: 15
D gene: NA
CDR3 protein: CASSFLGPGTDTQYF
CDR3 DNA: TGTGCCAGCAGTTTTCTTGGGCCGGGCACAGATACGCAGTATTTT

V gene: TRBV28
J gene: TRBJ1-5
clone size: NA
CDR3 length: 16
D gene: TRBD1
CDR3 protein: CASSPGQGMGGQPQHF
CDR3 DNA: TGTGCCAGCAGTCCCGGACAGGGAATGGGAGGTCAGCCCCAGCATTTT

V gene: TRBV9
J gene: TRBJ2-7
clone size: NA
CDR3 length: 15
D gene: TRBD1
CDR3 protein: CASSAETGDLAQQYF
CDR3 DNA: TGTGCCAGCAGCGCCGAGACAGGGGACCTAGCGCAGCAGTACTTC

V gene: TRBV4-2
J gene: TRBJ2-2
clone size: once
CDR3 length: 16
D gene: TRBD1
CDR3 protein: CASSHDRVLSTGELFF
CDR3 DNA: TGTGCCAGCAGCCACGACAGGGTTCTAAGCACCGGGGAGCTGTTTTTT

V gene: TRBV6-5
J gene: TRBJ2-3
clone size: NA
CDR3 length: 14
D gene: NA
CDR3 protein: CATTGVSGTDTQYF
CDR3 DNA: TGTGCCACCACCGGGGTTTCGGGCACAGATACGCAGTATTTT

V gene: TRBV11-2
J gene: TRBJ2-7
clone size: NA
CDR3 length: 18
D gene: TRBD1
CDR3 protein: CASSLAPPGQGSSYEQYF
CDR3 DNA: TGTGCCAGCAGCTTAGCCCCCCCGGGACAGGGGAGCTCCTACGAGCAGTACTTC

V gene: TRBV2
J gene: TRBJ2-7
clone size: NA
CDR3 length: 12
D gene: TRBD1
CDR3 protein: CASRTGGYEQYF
CDR3 DNA: TGTGCCAGCAGGACAGGGGGCTACGAGCAGTACTTC

V gene: TRBV28
J gene: TRBJ2-2
clone size: NA
CDR3 length: 13
D gene: NA
CDR3 protein: CASNQMNTGELFF
CDR3 DNA: TGTGCCAGCAACCAGATGAACACCGGGGAGCTGTTTTTT

V gene: TRBV7-7
J gene: TRBJ2-2
clone size: few
CDR3 length: 14
D gene: TRBD2
CDR3 protein: CASSTSGGPGELFF
CDR3 DNA: TGTGCTAGCAGCACTAGCGGGGGACCCGGGGAGCTGTTTTTT

V gene: TRBV18
J gene: TRBJ1-4
clone size: few
CDR3 length: 14
D gene: NA
CDR3 protein: CASSPSGPHEKLFF
CDR3 DNA: TGTGCCAGCTCACCCTCAGGGCCTCATGAAAAACTGTTTTTT

V gene: TRBV12-3/TRBV12-4
J gene: TRBJ2-5
clone size: once
CDR3 length: 13
D gene: NA
CDR3 protein: CASRFGSQETQYF
CDR3 DNA: TGTGCCAGCAGATTCGGGTCCCAAGAGACCCAGTACTTC

V gene: TRBV11-2
J gene: TRBJ1-4
clone size: NA
CDR3 length: 15
D gene: NA
CDR3 protein: CASSLEGREGEKLFF
CDR3 DNA: TGTGCCAGCAGCTTAGAGGGCAGGGAGGGGGAAAAACTGTTTTTT

V gene: TRBV6-6
J gene: TRBJ2-7
clone size: NA
CDR3 length: 13
D gene: NA
CDR3 protein: CASSYQSTYEQYF
CDR3 DNA: TGTGCCAGCAGTTATCAGTCCACCTACGAGCAGTACTTC

V gene: TRBV6-2/TRBV6-3
J gene: TRBJ2-5
clone size: few
CDR3 length: 16
D gene: TRBD2
CDR3 protein: CASSYRRGSFPETQYF
CDR3 DNA: TGTGCCAGCAGTTACAGGCGGGGGAGCTTCCCCGAGACCCAGTACTTC